The 12 T cell receptor beta chains below were found in one sample sequenced in a study of T cell responses to AZD1222 COVID-19 vaccine. TCRdb's copy holds only in-frame clones and misses some; the assay was immunoSEQ multiplex PCR. The sample has over 85,000 clones, over 85% seen once. The input for sequencing was peripheral blood, taken on day 0 of AZD1222 vaccination. All receptors derive from an adult in good health.

This chain connects TRBV5-1 to TRBJ2-2, with 7 bases lining up with TRBD1. CDR3 length: 15 residues. In germline, CDR1 is SGHRS, CDR2 YFSETQ. The ends lost 0 bases at V and 9 bases at J; junction bases unmatched: 8. CDR3 protein: CASSLGTGDHRELFF. The CDR3, as DNA: TGCGCCAGCAGCTTGGGGACAGGTGATCATAGGGAGCTGTTTTTT.

The J gene is TRBJ2-5, the V gene TRBV2; either TRBD1 or TRBD2 may supply D (5 bases each). Between the trimmed V and J ends, which lost 6 bases and 5 bases, there was a span of 22 bases. Germline CDR1 reads SNHLY; CDR2 reads FYNNEI. The CDR3 has 16 amino acids. The DNA of the CDR3 is TGTGCCAGCAGAACAACCGGGACCCTAGGTACGGAGACCCAGTACTTC. Translating gives CASRTTGTLGTETQYF.

The genes are TRBV7-2 and TRBJ2-7; D is unclear. Trimming left V 1 base short and J 2 bases short, with 12 bases between. Germline V lookup: CDR1 SGHTA, CDR2 FQGNSA. The CDR3 runs to 15 residues. The CDR3 loop is CASSLGGLSAYEQYF. The CDR3 nucleotides read TGTGCCAGCAGCTTAGGTGGTCTATCAGCCTACGAGCAGTACTTC.

The genes are TRBV9 and TRBJ2-1, with 9 bases matching TRBD1. The CDR3 runs to 15 residues. Germline loops: CDR1 SGDLS, CDR2 YYNGEE. Trimming took 0 bases from V and 6 from J; bases not matched to a gene: 4. This chain's CDR3 is CASSVAPTGGNEQFF. The CDR3 DNA reads TGTGCCAGCAGCGTAGCCCCGACAGGGGGCAATGAGCAGTTCTTC.

This clone was detected once. This chain uses TRBV7-9 with TRBJ1-1; TRBD1 agrees at 8 bases. V shed 7 bases and J 1 base; nucleotides not matched to a gene: 5. The CDR3 loop spans 14 amino acids. Germline CDR1 is SEHNR and CDR2 is FQNEAQ (reference sequence). The CDR3 loop is CASNAQGGNTEAFF. CDR3 nucleotides: TGTGCCAGCAACGCACAGGGGGGGAACACTGAAGCTTTCTTT.

The chain couples TRBV28 to TRBJ1-2, with D possibly matching TRBD1 (6 bases). This CDR3 spans 15 amino acids. Trimming took 3 bases from V and 2 from J, leaving 13 bases between them. CDR1 and CDR2 (germline): MDHEN, SYDVKM. The chain's CDR3 is CASSFPTTGNYGYTF. DNA for the CDR3: TGTGCCAGCAGTTTCCCGACGACAGGAAACTATGGCTACACCTTC.

This clone was counted between two and nine times. The J gene is TRBJ2-1, the V gene TRBV11-2, with 7 bases matching TRBD2. Unmatched junction bases numbered 7, after V lost 5 bases and J lost 9 bases. CDR1 and CDR2 (germline): SGHAT, FQNNGV. CDR3 size: 13 residues. The CDR3 sequence: CASSPPQRGEQFF. CDR3 nucleotide sequence: TGTGCCAGCAGCCCCCCGCAGCGGGGTGAGCAGTTCTTC.

This clone was seen just once. The chain couples TRBV9 to TRBJ1-1; D is possibly TRBD1 (5 bases). CDR3 length equals 14 residues. Trimming took off 2 bases at V and 0 bases at J, with 8 bases between the two ends. Germline assignment: CDR1 SGDLS and CDR2 YYNGEE. The CDR3 spells CASSVTAMNTEAFF. The DNA of the CDR3 is TGTGCCAGCAGCGTGACAGCTATGAACACTGAAGCTTTCTTT. Supplemented by reference TRBV9 and TRBJ1-1, the full variable domain reads DSGVTQTPKHLITATGQRVTLRCSPRSGDLSVYWYQQSLDQGLQFLIQYYNGEERAKGNILERFSAQQFPDLHSELNLSSLELGDSALYFCASSVTAMNTEAFFGQGTRLTVV.

The gene calls are TRBV5-1 and TRBJ2-7, with TRBD1 as a possible D gene (6 bases). Trimming removed 5 bases at V and 0 bases at J, with 15 bases between. CDR1 is SGHRS and CDR2 is YFSETQ in the germline V gene. The CDR3 totals 15 residues. Here the CDR3 reads CASRDTGRSSYEQYF. Written as DNA, the CDR3 is TGCGCCAGCAGAGATACAGGGCGAAGCTCCTACGAGCAGTACTTC.

With respect to this clone: The junction and the germline gene differ at one end; a read error may be behind it. V gene TRBV20-1 combines with J gene TRBJ2-7; 7 bases are a match to TRBD2. The germline V gene has CDR1 DFQATT and CDR2 SNEGSKA (reference sequence). The CDR3 has 11 residues. The CDR3 region is CSARAGNEQYF. The CDR3 DNA reads TGCAGTGCCAGAGCGGGGAACGAGCAGTACTTC.

The gene calls are TRBV11-2 and TRBJ2-1, with a possible D match to TRBD2 (6 bases). Germline V gives CDR1 SGHAT, CDR2 FQNNGV. Deletions cut 7 bases from V and 0 bases from J, with 13 bases between. The CDR3 contains 15 residues. This CDR3 reads CASNPTGSSYNEQFF. CDR3 DNA sequence: TGTGCCAGCAACCCTACCGGGAGCTCCTACAATGAGCAGTTCTTC.

The chain uses TRBV10-3 and TRBJ2-3, with D possibly matching TRBD1 (5 bases). The CDR3 is 15 residues long. Trimming took 6 bases from V and 0 from J, leaving 13 bases between them. The germline CDR1 and CDR2 sequences are ENHRY and SYGVKD. As DNA, the CDR3 is TGTGCCATCAGGCCCAGGGAAACAAGCACAGATACGCAGTATTTT. This translates into CAIRPRETSTDTQYF.